These T cell receptor beta chains were read from a single sample in a study of blood T cell repertoires in COVID-19. Libraries were prepared by immunoSEQ multiplex PCR; TCRdb keeps only in-frame clonotypes and omits some of them. Among about 68,000 clones listed, around 85% were seen once. The sequenced material came from peripheral blood. These receptors came from a woman aged 50 to 65 with acute or convalescent COVID-19. Both conserved end residues are part of each CDR3. The D gene is left open where the match is weak. Expanded clones get a size class; other rows say once, few or many, or leave the size out.

TRBV2	medium-sized	TRBJ1-2	TRBD1	CASSVPDRMIYGYTF	TGTGCCAGCAGTGTCCCGGACAGGATGATTTATGGCTACACCTTC
TRBV11-2	.	TRBJ2-3	TRBD1	CASSLAGGLYSTDTQYF	TGTGCCAGCAGCTTAGCAGGGGGCCTGTATAGCACAGATACGCAGTATTTT
TRBV11-2	once	TRBJ2-5	.	CASSLAGDQETQYF	TGTGCCAGCAGCTTAGCGGGGGATCAAGAGACCCAGTACTTC
TRBV7-2	.	TRBJ1-4	TRBD1	CASSSPGQTTNEKLFF	TGTGCCAGCAGCTCCCCGGGACAGACAACTAATGAAAAACTGTTTTTT
TRBV5-1	.	TRBJ2-2	.	CASSLTTGYAGELFF	TGCGCCAGCAGCCTGACAACAGGATACGCCGGGGAGCTGTTTTTT
TRBV29-1	.	TRBJ1-2	.	CSVEIGQAFYGYTF	TGCAGCGTTGAAATCGGACAAGCCTTCTATGGCTACACCTTC
TRBV5-1	.	TRBJ2-5	TRBD2	CASSLEGLAGGVETQYF	TGCGCCAGCAGCTTGGAGGGACTAGCGGGGGGGGTCGAGACCCAGTACTTC
TRBV30	.	TRBJ2-1	.	CAWKSGHNEQFF	TGTGCCTGGAAAAGCGGACACAATGAGCAGTTCTTC
TRBV6-6	once	TRBJ1-1	.	CASSAGGENTEAFF	TGTGCCAGCAGTGCCGGAGGGGAGAACACTGAAGCTTTCTTT
TRBV11-3	.	TRBJ2-1	.	CASSFGPPGYNEQFF	TGTGCCAGCAGCTTTGGGCCCCCGGGGTACAATGAGCAGTTCTTC
TRBV6-6	.	TRBJ1-3	TRBD1	CASGDTADRAGNTIYF	TGTGCCAGCGGGGATACCGCGGACAGGGCTGGAAACACCATATATTTT
TRBV7-9	.	TRBJ1-2	.	CASSLNNYGYTF	TGTGCCAGCAGCTTAAACAATTATGGCTACACCTTC
TRBV6-5	.	TRBJ2-3	.	CASSRRGDTQYF	TGTGCCAGCAGTCGAAGGGGAGATACGCAGTATTTT
TRBV27	.	TRBJ2-7	.	CASTPVGGYEQYF	TGTGCCAGCACCCCGGTAGGGGGATACGAGCAGTACTTC
TRBV10-1	.	TRBJ1-2	.	CASSDRQGSGYTF	TGCGCCAGCAGTGACAGGCAGGGGAGCGGCTACACCTTC
TRBV12-3/TRBV12-4	.	TRBJ1-2	.	CASSRGSGYGYTF	TGTGCCAGCAGTAGGGGGAGCGGCTATGGCTACACCTTC
TRBV7-2	.	TRBJ2-5	TRBD2	CASSLTSGSPGQETQYF	TGTGCCAGCAGCTTGACTAGCGGGAGCCCGGGCCAAGAGACCCAGTACTTC
TRBV19	once	TRBJ1-2	.	CASSIDQRVGYGYTF	TGTGCCAGTAGTATAGATCAGAGGGTAGGCTATGGCTACACCTTC
TRBV5-1	.	TRBJ1-2	.	CASSLVGATDGYTF	TGCGCCAGCAGCTTGGTTGGGGCTACGGACGGCTACACCTTC
TRBV2	.	TRBJ2-1	.	CASSTDSRAEQFF	TGTGCCAGCTCGACGGACTCCCGAGCTGAGCAGTTCTTC
TRBV3-1/TRBV3-2	.	TRBJ2-7	.	CASSQGQTPYEQYF	TGTGCCAGCAGCCAAGGGCAGACACCCTACGAGCAGTACTTC
TRBV11-2	.	TRBJ1-2	.	CASSLGQGYGYTF	TGTGCCAGCAGCTTAGGTCAGGGGTATGGCTACACCTTC
TRBV27	.	TRBJ1-1	.	CASSLFRGTNTEAFF	TGTGCCAGCAGTTTATTTAGGGGCACGAACACTGAAGCTTTCTTT
TRBV5-4	few	TRBJ2-3	TRBD2	CASSPGLAGGEDTQYF	TGTGCCAGCAGCCCCGGACTAGCGGGGGGTGAAGATACGCAGTATTTT
TRBV20-1	.	TRBJ2-3	TRBD2	CSASGAGGKDTQYF	TGCAGTGCTAGTGGGGCGGGGGGCAAGGATACGCAGTATTTT
TRBV11-2	.	TRBJ2-4	TRBD1	CASSLGDRKNIQYF	TGTGCCAGCAGCTTAGGGGACAGGAAAAACATTCAGTACTTC
TRBV5-1	.	TRBJ2-4	TRBD2	CASSMGKGPSGWLAKNIQYF	TGCGCCAGCAGTATGGGTAAGGGGCCTAGCGGATGGCTAGCCAAAAACATTCAGTACTTC
TRBV28	.	TRBJ1-5	.	CASSLGPGRSNQPQHF	TGTGCCAGCAGTTTGGGGCCAGGGCGAAGCAATCAGCCCCAGCATTTT
TRBV2	.	TRBJ1-1	TRBD1	CASSVQTGDAFF	TGTGCCAGCAGTGTCCAGACAGGGGACGCTTTCTTT
TRBV5-1	.	TRBJ1-3	TRBD1	CASRGTGAGNTIYF	TGCGCCAGCAGAGGAACAGGGGCTGGAAACACCATATATTTT
TRBV18	.	TRBJ1-4	.	CASSPSRDNWDKLFF	TGTGCCAGCTCACCAAGTAGGGACAACTGGGATAAACTGTTTTTT
TRBV7-3	.	TRBJ1-1	TRBD1	CASSLRGGTATEAFF	TGTGCCAGCAGCTTAAGGGGTGGGACAGCCACTGAAGCTTTCTTT
TRBV7-2	.	TRBJ1-5	.	CASSLGAAYSNQPQHF	TGTGCCAGCAGCTTAGGGGCAGCTTATAGCAATCAGCCCCAGCATTTT
TRBV20-1	.	TRBJ1-1	TRBD1	CSASWDRGSITEAFF	TGCAGTGCTAGTTGGGACAGGGGGTCGATTACTGAAGCTTTCTTT
TRBV29-1	.	TRBJ1-2	TRBD1	CSSHRGDYGYTF	TGCAGCTCCCACAGGGGGGACTATGGCTACACCTTC
TRBV11-2	.	TRBJ2-3	TRBD1	CASSLRGGTADTQYF	TGTGCCAGCAGCTTAAGAGGGGGCACCGCAGATACGCAGTATTTT
TRBV18	.	TRBJ2-7	TRBD2	CASSPTSGGASEQYF	TGTGCCAGCTCACCTACTAGCGGGGGGGCGTCCGAGCAGTACTTC
TRBV21-1	.	TRBJ1-1	.	CASSKVQGPNTEAFF	TGTGCCAGCAGCAAAGTCCAGGGTCCGAACACTGAAGCTTTCTTT
TRBV9	.	TRBJ1-2	TRBD1	CASSETGGKGYTF	TGTGCCAGCAGCGAGACAGGGGGCAAAGGCTACACCTTC
TRBV3-1/TRBV3-2	.	TRBJ1-4	.	CASSPSNRVLFF	TGTGCCAGCAGCCCCTCCAACAGGGTACTGTTTTTT
TRBV10-1	.	TRBJ1-2	.	CASRQRGYSINYGYTF	TGCGCCAGCAGGCAAAGGGGGTACTCTATTAACTATGGCTACACCTTC
TRBV2	.	TRBJ1-2	.	CASSEGGHLYGYTF	TGTGCCAGCAGTGAAGGGGGCCACCTCTATGGCTACACCTTC
TRBV18	.	TRBJ1-1	.	CASSSKRVNTEAFF	TGTGCCAGCTCCTCTAAACGGGTGAACACTGAAGCTTTCTTT
TRBV7-6	.	TRBJ1-2	TRBD1	CASSLLGQGPYGYTF	TGTGCCAGCAGCCTACTGGGACAGGGCCCATATGGCTACACCTTC
TRBV9	once	TRBJ1-4	TRBD1	CASSPRGTENEKLFF	TGTGCCAGCAGCCCACGGGGGACAGAGAATGAAAAACTGTTTTTT
TRBV29-1	.	TRBJ2-1	TRBD2	CSVGTSGIEQFF	TGCAGCGTCGGGACTAGTGGGATTGAGCAGTTCTTC
TRBV30	.	TRBJ2-5	.	CAWSVLGAETQYF	TGTGCCTGGAGTGTATTAGGGGCCGAGACCCAGTACTTC
TRBV24-1	.	TRBJ2-1	TRBD1	CATRDRAFDEQFF	TGTGCCACCCGGGACAGGGCCTTCGATGAGCAGTTCTTC
TRBV28	.	TRBJ1-5	.	CASSDGINQPQHF	TGTGCCAGCAGCGACGGGATTAATCAGCCCCAGCATTTT
TRBV4-3	.	TRBJ1-2	.	CASSQTGSQLSNGYTF	TGCGCCAGCAGCCAAACAGGGTCCCAACTATCAAATGGCTACACCTTC